The present T cell receptor beta chain was sequenced within a study of Graves' ophthalmopathy and Graves' hyperthyroidism. Over 18 months of follow-up, stable hyperthyroidism required that no ophthalmopathy appear. Patients with other autoimmune diseases, uncontrolled infections, pregnancy or lactation were excluded. This CDR3 has 14 residues. Trimming shortened V by 1 base and J by 6 bases, and 12 bases separated the two germline ends. Germline V CDR1 and CDR2: SQVTM, ANQGSEA. Transcripts of RNA were the source for amplifying TCR beta CDR3 regions. First-round RT-PCR employed HTBI primers, with a second-round multiplex PCR after it. MiXCR, run by TCRdb on the multiplex PCR reads, gives a single entry per CDR3 protein. Among about 620,000 distinct CDR3 sequences, about 20% were seen once, and the ten largest hold approximately 7.7%.

The sequenced material came from peripheral blood. The J gene is TRBJ1-4, the V gene TRBV29-1, with D tentatively TRBD1 (5 bases). The origin of this receptor is a woman between 18 and 29 years old with stable Graves' hyperthyroidism. Some clones in this sample may be carry-over from other donors' samples. The CDR3 protein is CSVEGAGGHEKLFF. The CDR3 DNA reads as TGCAGCGTTGAAGGGGCGGGGGGTCATGAAAAACTGTTTTTT.